This TCR beta chain was retrieved from a study of blood T cell repertoires in COVID-19 (dated by TCRdb to 2019 to 2021). Regarding the research as a whole: Samples from collaborators originated in the United States, Italy and Spain and spanned both the acute and convalescent phases of COVID-19. The prospective study material was composed of cDNA or gDNA derived from T cells, B-cell-depleted T cells, or PBMCs. Deeply sampled blood TCRbeta repertoires from subjects exposed to, actively infected with, or recovered from COVID-19 were included in the dataset. The repertoires were made available in a free public database intended to serve as a resource for research on the immune response to SARS-CoV-2. The samples were drawn from two sources: the first 160 participants of the ongoing ImmuneRACE study, and 1,000 to 1,500 subjects contributed by 6 global collaborators. A de-identified subject ID, COVID-19 status, age in years and sex were almost always included in the sample metadata. Where HLA class I and class II types were available, the types were taken from metadata supplied by the sample provider, not from assay-based typing. General study outcomes and caveats: Clinical and demographic metadata were provided uncurated, with the amount varying by source and participant.

Regarding this clone: Its recognized antigen is unknown. The record has no base qualities; no much larger clone is one base away.

The immunoSEQ Assay, a bias-controlled multiplex PCR, was used to amplify TCRbeta CDR3 regions from genomic DNA. Under the source paper's analysis protocol: Nucleated cell counts per sample were estimated from amplification of reference gene primers within the assay. To quantify the absolute abundance of each unique TCRbeta CDR3 rearrangement, sequence reads were collapsed and filtered. For each sample, productive Simpson clonality was calculated as the square root of Simpson's diversity index across productive rearrangements. TCRdb holds this immuneACCESS table with in-frame rearrangements only. Some clones are missing; in checked studies, unresolved V genes explain under half, and the rest has no known cause. V and J calls plus clone size are reproduced from that table; the DNA served to infer D and trimming. This sample gives 170,000 or so clones in total; 75% to 85% of them show up just once. The ten largest clones take up 1.5% of the sample.

Collaborating institutions collected whole blood in K2EDTA tubes following their own protocols. For TCRbeta analysis, collaborators shipped samples in one of three forms: frozen whole blood, isolated PBMCs, or DNA extracted from either of those sample types. The germline V gene gives CDR1 as SGHTS and CDR2 as YDEGEE. There are 15 amino acids in the CDR3, from cysteine to phenylalanine inclusive. Just the 45-base CDR3 DNA is kept, in frame starting at base 1. Trimmed from V: 1 base; trimmed from J: 2 bases; junction bases lacking a gene match: 5. The sample consisted of peripheral blood. In this chain, TRBV5-8 is recombined with TRBJ2-7; TRBD1 lines up with 8 middle nucleotides. The receptor was derived from a human donor in a cohort sampled during active COVID-19. The CDR3 is CASSLRRTGTYEQYF. In nucleotides, the sequence is TGTGCCAGCAGCTTGAGAAGGACAGGGACCTACGAGCAGTACTTC.